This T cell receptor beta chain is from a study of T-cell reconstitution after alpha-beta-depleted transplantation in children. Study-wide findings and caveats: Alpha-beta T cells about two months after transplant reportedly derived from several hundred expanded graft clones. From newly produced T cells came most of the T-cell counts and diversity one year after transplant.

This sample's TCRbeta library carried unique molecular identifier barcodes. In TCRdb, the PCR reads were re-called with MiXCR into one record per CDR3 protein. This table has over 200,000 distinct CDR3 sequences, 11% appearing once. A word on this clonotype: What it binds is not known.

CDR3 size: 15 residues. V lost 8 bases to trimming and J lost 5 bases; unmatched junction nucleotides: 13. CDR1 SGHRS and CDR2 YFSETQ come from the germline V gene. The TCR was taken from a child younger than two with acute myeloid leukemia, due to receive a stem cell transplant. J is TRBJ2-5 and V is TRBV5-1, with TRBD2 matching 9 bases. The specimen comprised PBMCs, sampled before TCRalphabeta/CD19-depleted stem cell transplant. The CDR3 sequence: CASSPLGGRAETQYF. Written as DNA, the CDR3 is TGCGCCAGTTCCCCCTTGGGCGGGAGGGCTGAGACCCAGTACTTC.